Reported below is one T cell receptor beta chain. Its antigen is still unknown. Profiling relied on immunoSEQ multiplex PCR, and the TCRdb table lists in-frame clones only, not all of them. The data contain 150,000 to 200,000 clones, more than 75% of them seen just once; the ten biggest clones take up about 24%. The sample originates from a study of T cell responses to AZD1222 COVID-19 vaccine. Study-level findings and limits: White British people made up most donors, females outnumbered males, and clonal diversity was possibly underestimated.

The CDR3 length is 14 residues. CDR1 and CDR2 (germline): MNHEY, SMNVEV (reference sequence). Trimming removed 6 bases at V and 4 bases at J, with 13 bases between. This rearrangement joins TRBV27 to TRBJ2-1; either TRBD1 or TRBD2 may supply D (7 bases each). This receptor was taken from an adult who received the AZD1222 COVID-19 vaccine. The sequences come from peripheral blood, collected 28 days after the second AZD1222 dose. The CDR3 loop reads CASSRGDRYNEQFF. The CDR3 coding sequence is TGTGCCAGCAGCCGGGGGGACAGATACAATGAGCAGTTCTTC.